The TCR beta chain described here comes from a study of breast tumors, draining lymph nodes, adjacent tissues. With regard to this clonotype: No antigen is known for it.

The CDR3 has 14 amino acids. Unmatched junction bases numbered 9, after V lost 4 bases and J lost 10 bases. Germline V gives CDR1 MDHEN, CDR2 SYDVKM. Axillary draining lymph nodes of breast cancer patients supplied the node samples. Whole-study results and caveats: Data only fit, rather than demonstrated, lymph node origin of most tumor T cells.

TCRdb passed the multiplex PCR reads through MiXCR, listing each CDR3 protein once. The sample has approximately 210,000 distinct CDR3 sequences, roughly 32% seen once. J is TRBJ2-1 and V is TRBV28; 8 bases align to TRBD1. The clonotype originates from a female donor with breast cancer. Some clones in this sample may be carry-over from other donors' samples. The sample was axillary lymph node tissue. The CDR3 DNA follows: TGTGCCAGCAGTTCCTACCCAGCAGGGGGCGAGCAGTTCTTC. Translated, it gives CASSSYPAGGEQFF.